The rows below give T cell receptor beta chains drawn from one sample of a study of cytomegalovirus exposure and HLA in healthy donors. Produced via immunoSEQ multiplex PCR; TCRdb's table is partial and in-frame only. The sample records over 90,000 clones, around 73% being singletons. The sample consisted of PBMCs. The receptor source for this set is a man aged 40-55 years in good health and CMV-seronegative. The CDR3 runs from the conserved cysteine through the conserved F or W. The D gene is left open where the match is weak. Part of the rows lack a size; the others show once, few, many or a class for expanded clones.

CDR3 DNA: TGTGCCAGTACGACAGGGGGAAAGTACGAGCAGTACTTC
CDR3 protein: CASTTGGKYEQYF
D gene: TRBD1
V gene: TRBV25-1
clone size: NA
J gene: TRBJ2-7

CDR3 DNA: TGTGCCAGCAGTGACACCCTGACAGGGCATAATGAAAAACTGTTTTTT
CDR3 protein: CASSDTLTGHNEKLFF
D gene: TRBD1
V gene: TRBV6-1
clone size: few
J gene: TRBJ1-4

CDR3 DNA: TGCGCCAGCAGCCAACGGACAGGGGATAACAATGAGCAGTTCTTC
CDR3 protein: CASSQRTGDNNEQFF
D gene: TRBD1
V gene: TRBV4-3
clone size: few
J gene: TRBJ2-1

CDR3 DNA: TGTGCCAGCAGCGGGGCCCGCCGGGGCTACACCTTC
CDR3 protein: CASSGARRGYTF
D gene: NA
V gene: TRBV5-6
clone size: NA
J gene: TRBJ1-2

CDR3 DNA: TGTGCCAGCAGCTTTTATGTGGGGGGATTCAACGAGCAGTACTTC
CDR3 protein: CASSFYVGGFNEQYF
D gene: NA
V gene: TRBV5-8
clone size: NA
J gene: TRBJ2-7

CDR3 DNA: TGCGCCAGCAGCCAAGGGGACAGGGTAACCTATAATTCACCCCTCCACTTT
CDR3 protein: CASSQGDRVTYNSPLHF
D gene: TRBD1
V gene: TRBV4-3
clone size: NA
J gene: TRBJ1-6

CDR3 DNA: TGTGCCAGCAGCACCCGGACTAGCGGACAGAACACCGGGGAGCTGTTTTTT
CDR3 protein: CASSTRTSGQNTGELFF
D gene: TRBD2
V gene: TRBV11-3
clone size: few
J gene: TRBJ2-2

CDR3 DNA: TGTGCCAGCAGCCAAGGAACAGCGGGGGGGCAAGAGACCCAGTACTTC
CDR3 protein: CASSQGTAGGQETQYF
D gene: TRBD2
V gene: TRBV4-2
clone size: NA
J gene: TRBJ2-5

CDR3 DNA: TGTGCCAGCAGTGCGGTCGTGAACACTGAAGCTTTCTTT
CDR3 protein: CASSAVVNTEAFF
D gene: NA
V gene: TRBV2
clone size: few
J gene: TRBJ1-1

CDR3 DNA: TGTGCTAGTGGTTTGGTAAGGTCTAGCGGGGGCCTGTGGTTAGGTGAGCAGTTCTTC
CDR3 protein: CASGLVRSSGGLWLGEQFF
D gene: TRBD2
V gene: TRBV12-5
clone size: NA
J gene: TRBJ2-1

CDR3 DNA: TGCGCCAGCAGCTTGGCCGAGGTTAATACGCAGTATTTT
CDR3 protein: CASSLAEVNTQYF
D gene: NA
V gene: TRBV5-1
clone size: few
J gene: TRBJ2-3

CDR3 DNA: TGTGCCAGCAGCTTAGGGACAGGGATAGAAAAACTGTTTTTT
CDR3 protein: CASSLGTGIEKLFF
D gene: TRBD1
V gene: TRBV7-9
clone size: NA
J gene: TRBJ1-4

CDR3 DNA: TGTGCCAGCAGTTACGGGAACAGAGGGGAGACCCAGTACTTC
CDR3 protein: CASSYGNRGETQYF
D gene: NA
V gene: TRBV6-5
clone size: few
J gene: TRBJ2-5